These 14 T cell receptor beta chains came from one sample sequenced in a study of blood T cell repertoires in COVID-19. Using immunoSEQ multiplex PCR, the repertoire was profiled, and TCRdb retains in-frame clones only, with some absent. The sample records under 300,000 clones, around 87% being singletons. The sequencing input was PBMCs or T cells enriched from blood (not recorded which). These receptors originate from a woman in her 30s with acute COVID-19.

The V call is TRBV2, the J call TRBJ2-7, with D possibly matching TRBD2 (5 bases). The V gene lost 6 bases and the J gene lost 6 bases, with 12 bases spanning the gap. Germline V gene data show CDR1 as SNHLY and CDR2 as FYNNEI. There are 12 residues in the CDR3. The CDR3 spells CASSEASPEQYF. The CDR3 DNA reads TGTGCCAGCAGCGAGGCTAGCCCCGAGCAGTACTTC.

This clone was observed once. This chain links TRBV30 with TRBJ1-6; 7 nucleotides align to TRBD1. The CDR3 has 18 residues. Trimming cost V 0 bases and J 7 bases; bases outside gene matches: 15. Germline V gene sequence: CDR1 GTSNPN, CDR2 SVGIG (reference sequence). DNA for the CDR3: TGTGCCTGGAGTGTTGGAGGGGGCGCGGGACTGGCGAATTCACCCCTCCACTTT. The encoded protein is CAWSVGGGAGLANSPLHF. Looking up the rest from reference TRBV30 and TRBJ1-6 gives the full variable domain: SQTIHQWPATLVQPVGSPLSLECTVEGTSNPNLYWYRQAAGRGLQLLFYSVGIGQISSEVPQNLSASRPQDRQFILSSKKLLLSDSGFYLCAWSVGGGAGLANSPLHFGNGTRLTVT.

V and J are TRBV7-8 and TRBJ2-1; TRBD2 matches 8 bases. Germline assignment: CDR1 SGHVS and CDR2 FQNEAQ. The CDR3 extends over 16 amino acids. Trimming removed 2 bases from V and 4 bases from J; junction bases left unmatched: 7. CDR3 in DNA: TGTGCCAGCAGCTTATATTCGGGAGGGGGTTACAATGAGCAGTTCTTC. This sequence encodes CASSLYSGGGYNEQFF.

Turning to this clone: The identical CDR3 is also encoded by other nucleotide sequences in the sample. The rearrangement links TRBV7-9 to TRBJ1-6, with TRBD1 identical over 8 bases. CDR3 size: 15 residues. The J segment lost 4 bases and the V segment lost 5 bases, leaving 4 bases of the junction unmatched. Germline CDR1 reads SEHNR; CDR2 reads FQNEAQ (reference sequence). The CDR3 DNA reads TGTGCCAGCAGCCTCGGACAGGGTTATAATTCACCCCTCCACTTT. It codes for CASSLGQGYNSPLHF.

This clone was picked up a small number of times. The gene calls are TRBV12-3 or TRBV12-4 and TRBJ1-6; 7 bases line up with TRBD1. This CDR3 spans 13 amino acids. V lost 6 bases, J lost 11 bases, and 7 bases stayed unmatched. The CDR3 here is CASSDGQVTPLHF. As DNA, the CDR3 is TGTGCCAGCAGCGACGGACAGGTCACACCCCTCCACTTT.

The genes are TRBV6-2 or TRBV6-3 and TRBJ2-7, with 13 positions matching TRBD2. V lost 6 bases to trimming and J lost 0 bases; unmatched junction nucleotides: 8. The CDR3 is made up of 17 amino acids. Germline assignment: CDR1 MNHEY and CDR2 SVGEGT. Written as DNA, the CDR3 is TGTGCCAGCAGCCAGGGACTAGCGGGAACCCTCTCCTACGAGCAGTACTTC. It codes for CASSQGLAGTLSYEQYF.

The rearrangement joins TRBV7-9 to TRBJ1-1; TRBD1 might be the D (5 bases). The CDR3 spans 15 residues. Germline V gene sequence: CDR1 SEHNR, CDR2 FQNEAQ (reference sequence). V lost 2 bases and J 1 base, leaving 11 bases between the germline ends. The CDR3 sequence: CASSLWRGQNTEAFF. For the CDR3, the DNA is TGTGCCAGCAGCTTATGGAGGGGCCAGAACACTGAAGCTTTCTTT. Full variable domain (outside the CDR3, taken from reference TRBV7-9 and TRBJ1-1): DTGVSQNPRHKITKRGQNVTFRCDPISEHNRLYWYRQTLGQGPEFLTYFQNEAQLEKSRLLSDRFSAERPKGSFSTLEIQRTEQGDSAMYLCASSLWRGQNTEAFFGQGTRLTVV.

This chain uses TRBV6-1 with TRBJ2-3; TRBD2 matches at 11 bases. The CDR3 totals 16 residues. Germline V gene lookup returns CDR1 MNHNS and CDR2 SASEGT. J gave up 3 bases and V 2 bases, and 4 bases lay outside the gene matches. This chain's CDR3 is CASSETSGRWTDTQYF. The CDR3 nucleotides read TGTGCCAGCAGTGAAACTAGCGGGAGATGGACAGATACGCAGTATTTT.

This chain links TRBV15 with TRBJ2-5; D perhaps matches TRBD2 (6 bases). The V end was cut by 3 bases, the J end by 6 bases, with 14 bases between. CDR3 size: 14 residues. Germline CDR1 and CDR2: LNHNV and YYDKDF (reference sequence). CDR3 bases: TGTGCCACCAGCAGTCAACGGGGGTCAAAGACCCAGTACTTC. Its protein product is CATSSQRGSKTQYF.

This chain connects TRBV10-3 to TRBJ2-7, with 10 nucleotides matching TRBD2. CDR1 and CDR2 from the germline V gene are ENHRY and SYGVKD. The CDR3 sequence is 16 residues long. The V segment lost 3 bases and the J segment 1 base; nucleotides outside the gene matches: 6. The CDR3 reads CAISDQREGPSYEQYF. DNA of the CDR3: TGTGCCATCAGTGACCAGCGGGAGGGCCCGTCCTACGAGCAGTACTTC.

J is TRBJ1-1 and V is TRBV9, with D tentatively TRBD1 (5 bases). V lost 0 bases and J 5 bases, leaving 17 bases between the germline ends. The germline V gene has CDR1 SGDLS and CDR2 YYNGEE. The CDR3 runs 16 residues. CDR3: CASSVVWVSKGTEAFF. CDR3 bases: TGTGCCAGCAGCGTAGTATGGGTCTCTAAGGGGACTGAAGCTTTCTTT.

V and J are TRBV6-2 or TRBV6-3 and TRBJ2-7, with 7 bases lining up with TRBD2. CDR3 size: 16 residues. With V trimmed by 5 bases and J by 2 bases, 12 bases remained unmatched. Germline V gene data show CDR1 as MNHEY and CDR2 as SVGEGT. The CDR3 DNA reads TGTGCCAGCAGTCCACATACGACTAGCAGCGCCTACGAGCAGTACTTC. As protein: CASSPHTTSSAYEQYF.

V is TRBV29-1 and J is TRBJ2-1, with D perhaps TRBD2 (6 bases). There are 16 residues in the CDR3. Germline CDR1 reads SQVTM; CDR2 reads ANQGSEA. Trimming removed 1 base at V and 3 bases at J, with 16 bases between. The CDR3 DNA reads TGCAGCGTTGAAGCTCGGTGGCAGGGAGGCTACAATGAGCAGTTCTTC. It codes for CSVEARWQGGYNEQFF.

The chain combines TRBV28 with TRBJ2-1; 15 nucleotides align to TRBD2. CDR1 MDHEN and CDR2 SYDVKM come from the germline V gene. The CDR3 sequence is 16 residues long. Trimming took 7 bases from V and 6 from J; bases not matched to a gene: 7. This chain's CDR3 is CASTDGLAGGGNEQFF. As DNA, the CDR3 is TGTGCCAGCACCGACGGACTAGCGGGAGGGGGCAATGAGCAGTTCTTC.